One sample yielded the 25 T cell receptor beta chains listed below, sequenced in a study of blood T cell repertoires in COVID-19. Sequencing used immunoSEQ multiplex PCR; TCRdb keeps in-frame clones, though not all of them. The top ten clones hold around 4.6% of a sample with about 39,000 clones, around 85% of them seen once. Sequenced input: peripheral blood. The receptors shown here come from a man between 60 and 75 years old with acute or convalescent COVID-19.

V is TRBV4-3 and J is TRBJ1-1; the D is unclear. V was pared by 0 bases and J by 0 bases, with 11 bases between. From germline, CDR1 is LGHNA and CDR2 YSLEER. The CDR3 runs 16 residues. CDR3 in DNA: TGCGCCAGCAGCCAAGATATAATCCAGATGAACACTGAAGCTTTCTTT. Its protein is CASSQDIIQMNTEAFF.

The chain uses TRBV5-1 and TRBJ2-1, with a possible D match to TRBD2 (6 bases). This CDR3 is built from 15 residues. CDR1 is SGHRS, CDR2 YFSETQ, per germline. The ends were cut back, 2 bases at V and 9 bases at J, with 18 bases in the middle. The CDR3 region has the DNA TGCGCCAGCAGCTTAATTAGCGGACCGGCGGGTGAGCAGTTCTTC. Translated: CASSLISGPAGEQFF.

The rearrangement uses TRBV29-1 and TRBJ2-7; 9 bases are a match to TRBD1. Germline CDR1 reads SQVTM; CDR2 reads ANQGSEA. J was trimmed by 5 bases and V by 6 bases; bases with no gene match: 14. The CDR3 length is 15 residues. The CDR3 protein is CSVRQSGQGSNEQYF. For the CDR3, the DNA is TGCAGCGTCCGACAATCGGGACAGGGTAGTAACGAGCAGTACTTC.

This chain links TRBV27 with TRBJ2-7; TRBD1 is a possible D gene (6 bases). The CDR3 contains 13 residues. V was shortened by 6 bases and J by 7 bases, with 16 bases between the two germline ends. Germline V gives CDR1 MNHEY, CDR2 SMNVEV (reference sequence). CDR3 protein: CASRPGTNPEQYF. The CDR3, as DNA: TGTGCCAGCAGACCCGGGACAAACCCTGAGCAGTACTTC.

Only one count was recorded for this clone. This chain uses TRBV7-2 with TRBJ1-2; no firm D call. The germline V gene has CDR1 SGHTA and CDR2 FQGNSA. The CDR3 covers 14 residues. The V gene lost 7 bases and the J gene lost 1 base, with 13 bases spanning the gap. The CDR3 here is CASTSNGVNYGYTF. In DNA, the CDR3 is TGTGCCAGCACCTCAAACGGGGTTAACTATGGCTACACCTTC.

The chain combines TRBV2 with TRBJ1-2; tentatively, D is TRBD1 (6 bases). This CDR3 spans 12 amino acids. Germline V gene sequence: CDR1 SNHLY, CDR2 FYNNEI. Trimming shortened V by 4 bases and J by 4 bases, and 7 bases separated the two germline ends. In DNA form, the CDR3 reads TGTGCCAGCAGTGGGGGGCCCTATGGCTACACCTTC. Its translation: CASSGGPYGYTF.

V usage is TRBV18 and J usage is TRBJ2-7; tentative D call: TRBD2 (6 bases). The CDR3 is 15 residues long. Per germline, CDR1 KGHSH and CDR2 LQKENI. Trimming cost V 2 bases and J 4 bases, with 15 bases left between them. The CDR3 nucleotides are TGTGCCAGCTCACCAGGGCCCGGGAGCGCATACGAGCAGTACTTC. Translating it yields CASSPGPGSAYEQYF.

The V call is TRBV12-5, the J call TRBJ2-2; D is ambiguous. Germline V CDR1 and CDR2: LGHNT, FRNRAP. Trimming took off 6 bases at V and 3 bases at J, with 5 bases between the two ends. The CDR3 runs to 12 residues. The CDR3 DNA reads as TGTGCTAGTGGCCGAGACACCGGGGAGCTGTTTTTT. Its protein is CASGRDTGELFF.

This clone was seen a few times. The chain joins TRBV2 to TRBJ2-2; a weak D match, TRBD2 (5 bases). The germline CDR1 and CDR2 sequences are SNHLY and FYNNEI. The V and J ends lost 4 bases and 4 bases respectively, with 16 bases between them. This CDR3 comprises 16 residues. The chain's CDR3 is CASSGWQLAVTGELFF. CDR3 in DNA: TGTGCCAGCAGTGGATGGCAGCTAGCAGTCACCGGGGAGCTGTTTTTT.

The CDR3 region has the DNA TGTGCCAGCAGTTTAGGGCAGGGAGGTGAAAAACTGTTTTTT. Translating gives CASSLGQGGEKLFF. This chain connects TRBV27 to TRBJ1-4; a possible D gene is TRBD1 (5 bases). The germline CDR1 and CDR2 sequences are MNHEY and SMNVEV (reference sequence). This CDR3 spans 14 amino acids. Trimming removed 2 bases at V and 7 bases at J, with 11 bases between.

The chain carries TRBV19 and TRBJ1-3; maybe TRBD1 (5 bases). The CDR3 sequence is 16 residues long. V shed 5 bases and J shed 2 bases, with 16 bases lying between them. Looked up from germline, CDR1 is LNHDA and CDR2 is SQIVND (reference sequence). The CDR3 spells CASSQWARAAGNTIYF. In nucleotides, the CDR3 is TGTGCCAGTAGTCAATGGGCCAGGGCCGCTGGAAACACCATATATTTT.

J is TRBJ1-5 and V is TRBV7-8; 8 nucleotides line up with TRBD1. Germline V gene data show CDR1 as SGHVS and CDR2 as FQNEAQ. The junction had 4 bases not matched to a gene; V was cut back by 5 bases and J by 4 bases. The CDR3 loop spans 14 amino acids. The CDR3 sequence is CASSRTGGNQPQHF. The CDR3 bases are TGTGCCAGCAGCCGAACAGGGGGAAATCAGCCCCAGCATTTT.

The chain recombines TRBV4-2 with TRBJ2-1, with a tentative D call TRBD2 (6 bases). CDR3 length: 17 amino acids. Germline V lookup: CDR1 LGHNA, CDR2 YNFKEQ. The V and J ends lost 1 base and 4 bases respectively, with 17 bases between them. The CDR3 bases are TGTGCCAGCAGCCAAGTTAGAGGCCGCGGGGCTTACAATGAGCAGTTCTTC. It codes for CASSQVRGRGAYNEQFF.

The chain has TRBV24-1 and TRBJ2-1, with a possible D match to TRBD2 (6 bases). From germline, CDR1 is KGHDR and CDR2 SFDVKD. The V end lost 9 bases, the J end lost 3 bases, and 11 bases lay between the germline ends. The CDR3 is 13 residues long. The CDR3 loop reads CATSAGFYNEQFF. The CDR3 nucleotides are TGTGCCACCTCGGCGGGATTCTACAATGAGCAGTTCTTC.

This clone was detected only once. The V call is TRBV3-1 (or the pseudogene TRBV3-2), the J call TRBJ1-2, with D possibly being TRBD1 (6 bases). Trimming left V 3 bases short and J 7 bases short, with 9 bases between. The CDR3 is 12 residues long. Per germline, CDR1 LGHDT and CDR2 YNNKEL (reference sequence). CDR3 protein: CASSQDRRGYTF. CDR3 DNA: TGTGCCAGCAGCCAGGACAGACGTGGCTACACCTTC.

J is TRBJ2-1 and V is TRBV5-1, with TRBD2 matching over 7 bases. Looked up from germline, CDR1 is SGHRS and CDR2 is YFSETQ. Trimming removed 1 base from V and 8 bases from J; junction bases left unmatched: 6. This CDR3 is 14 amino acids long. Here the CDR3 DNA reads TGCGCCAGCAGCTTGTGGGCGGGAGCCGATGAGCAGTTCTTC. This codes for CASSLWAGADEQFF.

The genes are TRBV30 and TRBJ1-2; 10 nucleotides match TRBD1. The CDR3 has 14 amino acids. V was pared by 0 bases and J by 9 bases, with 7 bases of the junction left unmatched. CDR1 and CDR2 from the germline V gene are GTSNPN and SVGIG (reference sequence). CDR3 DNA: TGTGCCTGGAGTGTAGACAGGGGGCAAGGAAGCTACACCTTC. As protein: CAWSVDRGQGSYTF.

This chain uses TRBV6-5 with TRBJ2-7; D not certain. CDR3 length equals 13 residues. From germline, CDR1 is MNHEY and CDR2 SVGAGI. Trimming took off 6 bases at V and 0 bases at J, with 9 bases between the two ends. CDR3: CASSPSTSYEQYF. As DNA, the CDR3 is TGTGCCAGCAGCCCCTCTACCTCCTACGAGCAGTACTTC.

V is TRBV28 and J is TRBJ1-2; D might be TRBD1 (6 bases). The germline V gene has CDR1 MDHEN and CDR2 SYDVKM. V shed 6 bases and J shed 7 bases, with 9 bases lying between them. There are 11 residues in the CDR3. CDR3 residues: CASRQGLGYTF. CDR3 bases: TGTGCCAGCAGGCAGGGGCTTGGCTACACCTTC.

This clone was picked up a small number of times. Additional DNA sequences in this sample encode the identical CDR3. This sequence joins TRBV5-1 and TRBJ2-3; D might be TRBD2 (5 bases). Trimming pared 2 bases from V and 2 bases from J, leaving 6 bases between. The CDR3 has 13 residues. CDR1 SGHRS and CDR2 YFSETQ come from the germline V gene. CDR3 sequence: CASSFRDTDTQYF. The DNA of the CDR3 is TGCGCCAGCAGCTTCCGGGACACAGATACGCAGTATTTT.

This clone was observed a few times. The rearrangement links TRBV12-5 to TRBJ1-3, with D uncertain. Germline V gene sequence: CDR1 LGHNT, CDR2 FRNRAP. V was trimmed by 5 bases and J by 0 bases, leaving 8 bases between them. The CDR3 consists of 14 residues. The CDR3 region is CASGPSGSGNTIYF. For the CDR3, the DNA is TGTGCTAGTGGTCCGTCCGGCTCTGGAAACACCATATATTTT.

This clone was recorded a few times. This chain connects TRBV6-5 to TRBJ2-5; TRBD1 might be the D (6 bases). Trimming stripped 0 bases from V and 5 bases from J, with 13 bases between. Per the germline V gene, CDR1 is MNHEY and CDR2 is SVGAGI. The CDR3 runs to 15 residues. The CDR3 here is CASSYSSGGGETQYF. The CDR3 DNA reads TGTGCCAGCAGTTACTCGAGTGGGGGCGGGGAGACCCAGTACTTC.

The chain uses TRBV28 and TRBJ2-7; 11 bases line up with TRBD2. Germline-derived CDR1 and CDR2 are MDHEN and SYDVKM. CDR3 length equals 15 residues. The trim removed 3 bases at V and 4 bases at J, leaving 5 bases unmatched. DNA for the CDR3: TGTGCCAGCAGTTTGGCCACTAGCGGGAGTTACGAGCAGTACTTC. Translation gives CASSLATSGSYEQYF. Together with reference TRBV28 and TRBJ2-7, the CDR3 gives the full variable domain: DVKVTQSSRYLVKRTGEKVFLECVQDMDHENMFWYRQDPGLGLRLIYFSYDVKMKEKGDIPEGYSVSREKKERFSLILESASTNQTSMYLCASSLATSGSYEQYFGPGTRLTVT.

This clone appeared a single time. V and J are TRBV11-2 and TRBJ2-7, with D tentatively TRBD1 (6 bases). V was cut by 5 bases and J by 3 bases, with 17 bases left in between. Germline loops: CDR1 SGHAT, CDR2 FQNNGV. This CDR3 region has 15 residues. The CDR3 sequence: CASSPPGVPLYEQYF. The CDR3, as DNA: TGTGCCAGCAGCCCTCCAGGGGTTCCCCTCTACGAGCAGTACTTC.

This rearrangement joins TRBV19 to TRBJ2-2, with a tentative D call TRBD1 (6 bases). V lost 1 base, J lost 4 bases, and 10 bases lay in between. CDR1 and CDR2 from the germline V gene are LNHDA and SQIVND (reference sequence). CDR3 length: 15 amino acids. Written as DNA, the CDR3 is TGTGCCAGTAGTATAGGGGGGCGCGGCACCGGGGAGCTGTTTTTT. Its protein product is CASSIGGRGTGELFF.